What follows are 21 T cell receptor beta chains derived from one specimen sequenced in a study of T cells in Graves' hyperthyroidism and ophthalmopathy. Amplification of TCR beta CDR3 regions was performed using RNA transcripts as template. Initially, a first-round RT-PCR of the TCR CDR3 employed the HTBI primer set. TCRdb used MiXCR to reprocess the multiplex PCR reads, holding one entry per CDR3 protein. Of roughly 500,000 distinct CDR3 sequences listed, around a quarter are singletons. The material sequenced was blood. Source of these receptors: a woman aged 25 to 39 with Graves' ophthalmopathy.

With respect to this clonotype: With a much larger clone just one base away, this may be a read error. This chain links TRBV20-1 with TRBJ2-5, with TRBD2 matching over 7 bases. J lost 0 bases, V lost 5 bases, and 3 bases had no gene match. Germline CDR1 DFQATT, CDR2 SNEGSKA (reference sequence). This CDR3 spans 13 amino acids. CDR3 DNA sequence: TGCAGTGCTCCACTAGCGAACCAAGAGACCCAGTACTTC. Amino acids: CSAPLANQETQYF.

The chain carries TRBV18 and TRBJ2-5; 11 bases fit TRBD2. The CDR3 sequence is 19 residues long. Germline V lookup: CDR1 KGHSH, CDR2 LQKENI. The V segment lost 4 bases and the J segment 0 bases; nucleotides outside the gene matches: 13. CDR3 sequence reads: CASSQTPGLAVPNQETQYF. CDR3 in DNA: TGTGCCAGCTCACAGACTCCGGGACTAGCGGTCCCAAACCAAGAGACCCAGTACTTC.

This clonotype was observed at least ten times. The gene calls are TRBV12-3 or TRBV12-4 and TRBJ1-1; D perhaps matches TRBD1 (5 bases). CDR3 length: 14 residues. Trimming took off 5 bases at V and 6 bases at J, with 16 bases between the two ends. The DNA of the CDR3 is TGTGCCAGCAGTCTTGGGGGAGGGTGGCCTGAAGCTTTCTTT. As protein: CASSLGGGWPEAFF.

This rearrangement joins TRBV20-1 to TRBJ1-2; unclear D gene. Trimming stripped 1 base from V and 5 bases from J, with 5 bases between. CDR3 length equals 11 residues. Germline CDR1 DFQATT, CDR2 SNEGSKA (reference sequence). CDR3 protein: CSARVEYGYTF. Written as DNA, the CDR3 is TGCAGTGCTAGAGTTGAATATGGCTACACCTTC.

The chain links TRBV12-3 or TRBV12-4 to TRBJ2-5; the D is unclear. The CDR3 has 13 residues. With 2 bases removed from V and 2 bases from J, the gap between germline ends came to 6 bases. The CDR3 spells CASSLSRQETQYF. The CDR3 DNA reads TGTGCCAGCAGTTTAAGTAGACAAGAGACCCAGTACTTC.

The chain employs TRBV20-1 and TRBJ1-2; D is unresolved. The CDR3 is made up of 12 amino acids. Germline assignment: CDR1 DFQATT and CDR2 SNEGSKA (reference sequence). Trimming cost V 3 bases and J 5 bases, with 10 bases left between them. DNA for the CDR3: TGCAGTGCTAGGACCGGAGTGTATGGCTACACCTTC. It translates to CSARTGVYGYTF.

This clonotype was seen a few times. The chain uses TRBV29-1 and TRBJ1-1; D is unclear. The germline V gene encodes CDR1 SQVTM and CDR2 ANQGSEA. The CDR3 runs to 15 residues. Trimming pared 3 bases from V and 0 bases from J, leaving 14 bases between. The CDR3 DNA reads as TGCAGCGTTGAGAGGGAAGCCCTCATGAACACTGAAGCTTTCTTT. Residues: CSVEREALMNTEAFF.

This clonotype was recorded at least ten times. The CDR3 sequence: CASSPRQGGIYEQYF. The DNA for the CDR3 is TGTGCCAGCAGTCCGAGACAGGGGGGCATCTACGAGCAGTACTTC. The chain is built from TRBV12-3 or TRBV12-4 and TRBJ2-7; TRBD1 matches at 9 bases. The CDR3 covers 15 residues. The V segment lost 5 bases and the J segment 3 bases; nucleotides outside the gene matches: 8.

Many counts were recorded for this clonotype. The V call is TRBV15, the J call TRBJ2-7; D unclear. The V gene's germline CDR1 is LNHNV and CDR2 YYDKDF (reference sequence). Trimming removed 1 base at V and 7 bases at J, with 5 bases between. The CDR3 totals 11 residues. CDR3: CATSRGQEQYF. The CDR3 bases are TGTGCCACCAGCAGAGGTCAAGAGCAGTACTTC.

This clonotype was observed a handful of times. CDR3 in DNA: TGTGCCAGCAGCTTAATCCCAGGGGGCGACTACTACGAGCAGTACTTC. Amino acid sequence: CASSLIPGGDYYEQYF. The rearrangement joins TRBV7-3 to TRBJ2-7; 8 positions agree with TRBD1. The germline CDR1 and CDR2 sequences are SGHTA and FQGTGA. This CDR3 comprises 16 residues. V trimming: 1 base; J trimming: 3 bases; junction bases outside the gene matches: 8.

This clonotype was counted at least ten times. This chain connects TRBV6-2 or TRBV6-3 to TRBJ1-5; D possibly corresponds to TRBD1 (5 bases). The CDR3 totals 14 residues. CDR1 MNHEY and CDR2 SVGEGT come from the germline V gene. The V gene lost 6 bases and the J gene lost 0 bases, with 9 bases spanning the gap. The CDR3 loop reads CASRDIYSNQPQHF. The DNA of the CDR3 is TGTGCCAGCAGGGACATTTATAGCAATCAGCCCCAGCATTTT.

This clonotype was counted only a few times. The chain is built from TRBV20-1 and TRBJ1-2; 10 bases align to TRBD1. Trimming removed 6 bases from V and 7 bases from J; junction bases left unmatched: 2. Looked up from germline, CDR1 is DFQATT and CDR2 is SNEGSKA (reference sequence). The CDR3 extends over 11 amino acids. The CDR3 region is CSAWTGGGYTF. CDR3 bases: TGCAGTGCGTGGACAGGGGGTGGCTACACCTTC.

The CDR3 is CASSYGLAGTQETQYF. Here the CDR3 DNA reads TGTGCCAGCAGTTACGGACTAGCGGGAACCCAAGAGACCCAGTACTTC. The chain couples TRBV6-5 to TRBJ2-5; 12 nucleotides align to TRBD2. The CDR3 spans 16 residues. In germline, CDR1 is MNHEY, CDR2 SVGAGI. V trimming: 2 bases; J trimming: 1 base; junction bases outside the gene matches: 2.

In its sample, this clonotype was seen many times. This chain links TRBV6-2 or TRBV6-3 with TRBJ1-5; the match to TRBD1 covers 10 bases. In germline, CDR1 is MNHEY, CDR2 SVGEGT. The CDR3 loop spans 15 amino acids. Germline trimming cut 6 bases from V and 2 bases from J; bases unmatched to any gene: 4. The CDR3 nucleotides read TGTGCCAGCAGACCCGGGACAGGGGGCAATCAGCCCCAGCATTTT. Translated, it gives CASRPGTGGNQPQHF.

This clonotype was seen at least ten times. The rearrangement uses TRBV12-3 or TRBV12-4 and TRBJ1-2; 7 nucleotides match TRBD1. V lost 6 bases, J lost 8 bases, and 3 bases stayed unmatched. The CDR3 is 11 amino acids. In DNA form, the CDR3 reads TGTGCCAGCAGGACCAGGGGGGGCTACACCTTC. Translation: CASRTRGGYTF.

The rearrangement links TRBV20-1 to TRBJ1-2, with D possibly being TRBD1 (6 bases). The germline V gene has CDR1 DFQATT and CDR2 SNEGSKA (reference sequence). Trimming shortened V by 0 bases and J by 4 bases, and 15 bases separated the two germline ends. This CDR3 has 15 amino acids. DNA of the CDR3: TGCAGTGCTAGAGATCTGGGGGCTCAGAGCTATGGCTACACCTTC. Translating it yields CSARDLGAQSYGYTF.

The sample holds many counts of this clonotype. The chain couples TRBV11-2 to TRBJ2-5; the D gene is possibly TRBD1 (6 bases). The CDR3 covers 15 residues. V gave up 4 bases and J gave up 3 bases, with 15 bases separating them. Germline CDR1 and CDR2: SGHAT and FQNNGV. CDR3 sequence: CASSSWVGGEETQYF. The CDR3 nucleotides read TGTGCCAGCAGCTCTTGGGTTGGGGGCGAAGAGACCCAGTACTTC.

This chain joins TRBV6-1 and TRBJ2-5; 8 nucleotides align to TRBD1. CDR1 is MNHNS and CDR2 is SASEGT in the germline V gene. With 0 bases clipped from V and 2 bases from J, the junction kept 5 bases outside the gene matches. This CDR3 has 16 amino acids. Here the CDR3 reads CASSEATGTGQETQYF. CDR3 nucleotides: TGTGCCAGCAGTGAAGCAACCGGGACAGGACAAGAGACCCAGTACTTC.

This clonotype was seen a handful of times. In DNA form, the CDR3 reads TGTGCCAGCTCACCATCAGGTTCCGGGGAGCTGTTTTTT. It encodes CASSPSGSGELFF. J is TRBJ2-2 and V is TRBV18; D not certain. The CDR3 is 13 amino acids. Trimming shortened V by 2 bases and J by 6 bases, and 7 bases separated the two germline ends. The V gene's germline CDR1 is KGHSH and CDR2 LQKENI.

This clonotype was counted many times. The J gene is TRBJ1-3, the V gene TRBV29-1; no firm D call. V lost 5 bases, J lost 4 bases, and 9 bases lay in between. This CDR3 region has 12 residues. Germline-derived CDR1 and CDR2 are SQVTM and ANQGSEA. CDR3: CSVLTEGNTIYF. The CDR3 DNA follows: TGCAGCGTTCTCACCGAGGGAAACACCATATATTTT.

The chain combines TRBV27 with TRBJ1-2; 9 bases match TRBD1. The germline CDR1 and CDR2 sequences are MNHEY and SMNVEV (reference sequence). The length of the CDR3 is 15 residues. V gave up 5 bases and J gave up 6 bases; unmatched junction bases: 10. CDR3 residues: CASSPLDRGLDGYTF. The CDR3 nucleotides read TGTGCCAGCAGTCCCCTGGACAGGGGATTAGATGGCTACACCTTC.